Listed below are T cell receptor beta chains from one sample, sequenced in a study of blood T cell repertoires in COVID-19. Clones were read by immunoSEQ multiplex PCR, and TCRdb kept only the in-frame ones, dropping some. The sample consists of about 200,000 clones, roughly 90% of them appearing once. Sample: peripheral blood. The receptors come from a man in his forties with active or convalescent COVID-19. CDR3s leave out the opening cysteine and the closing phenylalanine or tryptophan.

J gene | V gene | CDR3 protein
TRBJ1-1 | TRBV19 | ASITPGVFAEAF
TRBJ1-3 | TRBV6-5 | ASRNRGEGNTIY
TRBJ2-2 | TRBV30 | AWSFEYTGELF
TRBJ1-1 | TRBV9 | ASSLITTGRTEAF
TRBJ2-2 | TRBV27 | ASSSQTSGRDTGELF
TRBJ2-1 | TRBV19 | ASKSGTTYNEQF
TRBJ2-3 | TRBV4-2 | ASSQVGTSGASTDTQY
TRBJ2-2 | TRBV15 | ATSGSGGAGELF
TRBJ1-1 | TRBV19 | ASRTVTGDTEAF
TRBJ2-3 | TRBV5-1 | ASSPVPGADTQY
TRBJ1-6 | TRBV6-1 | ASSEEEGFYNSPLH
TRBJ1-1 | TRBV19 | ASRPTGEEAF
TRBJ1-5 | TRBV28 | ASRRASGRRSNQPQH
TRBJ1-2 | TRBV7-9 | ASSIIASVGSGYT
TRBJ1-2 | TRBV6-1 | ASSEWGGLYYGYT
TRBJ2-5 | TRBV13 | ASSSQDREFAETQY
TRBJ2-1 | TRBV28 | ASSIRGLISYNEQF
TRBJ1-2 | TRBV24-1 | ATSDQHGLYGYT
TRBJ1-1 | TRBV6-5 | ASSPGTDAVEAF
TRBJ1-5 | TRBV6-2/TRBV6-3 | ASSYSQRGYELDGQPQH
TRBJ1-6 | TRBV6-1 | ASSVDRGFPNSPLH
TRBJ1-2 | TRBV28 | ASLSYYGYT
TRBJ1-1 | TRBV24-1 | ATSDPNYMWRTENTEAF
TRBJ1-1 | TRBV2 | ASSGRSQQNTEAF